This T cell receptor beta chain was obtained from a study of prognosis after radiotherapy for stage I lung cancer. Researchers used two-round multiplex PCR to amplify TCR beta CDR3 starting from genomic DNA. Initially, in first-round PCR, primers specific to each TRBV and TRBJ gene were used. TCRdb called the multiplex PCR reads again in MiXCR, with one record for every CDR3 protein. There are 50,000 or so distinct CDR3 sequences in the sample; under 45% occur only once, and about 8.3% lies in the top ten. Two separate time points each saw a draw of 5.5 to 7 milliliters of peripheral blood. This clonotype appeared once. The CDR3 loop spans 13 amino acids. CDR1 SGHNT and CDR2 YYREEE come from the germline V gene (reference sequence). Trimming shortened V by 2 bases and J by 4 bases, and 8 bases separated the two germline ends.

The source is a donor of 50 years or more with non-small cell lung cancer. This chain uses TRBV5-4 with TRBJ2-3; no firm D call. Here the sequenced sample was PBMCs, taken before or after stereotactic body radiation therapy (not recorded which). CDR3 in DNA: TGTGCCAGCAGCTTCTACTCGGCAGATACGCAGTATTTT. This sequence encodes CASSFYSADTQYF.